One sample yielded the 16 T cell receptor beta chains listed below, sequenced in a study of T cell responses to AZD1222 COVID-19 vaccine. Clones were sequenced by immunoSEQ multiplex PCR, and TCRdb holds only the in-frame ones, with some missing. Altogether approximately 190,000 clones are present, approximately 94% being singletons, with the ten largest covering 7.5% to 9.5%. The sequenced sample was peripheral blood, obtained on day 0 of AZD1222 vaccination. Receptor source: an adult in good health.

This clone showed up just once. The chain links TRBV7-2 to TRBJ2-7, with unresolved D. Trimming stripped 2 bases from V and 6 bases from J, with 8 bases between. Looked up from germline, CDR1 is SGHTA and CDR2 is FQGNSA. CDR3 size: 12 residues. The CDR3 spells CASSLYQGEQYF. DNA of the CDR3: TGTGCCAGCAGCTTATACCAAGGCGAGCAGTACTTC.

This clone was observed once. The chain combines TRBV7-2 with TRBJ1-2; D is perhaps TRBD1 (6 bases). CDR1 SGHTA and CDR2 FQGNSA come from the germline V gene. Trimming took 5 bases from V and 5 from J, leaving 15 bases between them. This CDR3 is built from 14 residues. The CDR3 loop reads CASSPETGKYGYTF. The CDR3 DNA reads TGTGCCAGCAGCCCAGAGACAGGAAAGTATGGCTACACCTTC.

The chain combines TRBV30 with TRBJ1-6; tentative D call: TRBD1 (5 bases). V was shortened by 2 bases and J by 6 bases, with 11 bases between the two germline ends. The CDR3 sequence is 14 residues long. The V gene's germline CDR1 is GTSNPN and CDR2 SVGIG (reference sequence). CDR3 in amino acids: CAWSRSGINSPLHF. CDR3 sequence (DNA): TGTGCCTGGAGTCGGTCAGGGATTAATTCACCCCTCCACTTT.

The rearrangement uses TRBV7-8 and TRBJ2-3; 10 bases agree with TRBD2. CDR1 is SGHVS, CDR2 FQNEAQ, per germline. The CDR3 spans 17 residues. V shed 2 bases, J shed 4 bases, and the junction held 9 bases outside the gene matches. CDR3 nucleotides: TGTGCCAGCAGCTTAACGGCTAGCGGGAGTTTCCCAGATACGCAGTATTTT. It specifies CASSLTASGSFPDTQYF.

The chain joins TRBV30 to TRBJ2-3; D perhaps matches TRBD2 (6 bases). The germline V gene has CDR1 GTSNPN and CDR2 SVGIG (reference sequence). Trimming stripped 0 bases from V and 2 bases from J, with 12 bases between. This CDR3 has 15 amino acids. The CDR3 protein is CAWSVLSGNTDTQYF. CDR3 coding DNA: TGTGCCTGGAGTGTCCTTAGCGGAAACACAGATACGCAGTATTTT.

J is TRBJ2-2 and V is TRBV27; 10 bases align to TRBD1. Germline CDR1 reads MNHEY; CDR2 reads SMNVEV (reference sequence). V lost 8 bases, J lost 5 bases, and 5 bases stayed unmatched. CDR3 size: 14 residues. The DNA for the CDR3 is TGTGCCAGCGGGACAGGGGAGAGGACCGGGGAGCTGTTTTTT. This translates into CASGTGERTGELFF.

The V gene is TRBV7-8, the J gene TRBJ2-7; perhaps TRBD2 as D (5 bases). Germline CDR1 and CDR2: SGHVS and FQNEAQ. With 4 bases removed from V and 2 bases from J, the gap between germline ends came to 15 bases. The CDR3 has 15 residues. In nucleotides, the CDR3 is TGTGCCAGCAGCTCCGCTGGACTGGAAACCTACGAGCAGTACTTC. This translates into CASSSAGLETYEQYF.

The genes are TRBV24-1 and TRBJ2-2; D is uncertain. V was pared by 4 bases and J by 4 bases, with 18 bases between. There are 17 residues in the CDR3. Per the germline V gene, CDR1 is KGHDR and CDR2 is SFDVKD. CDR3 DNA: TGTGCCACCAGTGACGCCTGGTCCTTCTCCGGCACCGGGGAGCTGTTTTTT. Translated, it gives CATSDAWSFSGTGELFF.

This clone was recorded only once. The rearrangement links TRBV7-2 to TRBJ2-3; 12 bases match TRBD2. CDR1 and CDR2 from the germline V gene are SGHTA and FQGNSA. Losses at the gene ends were 3 bases for V and 3 bases for J; bases not matched to a gene: 4. CDR3 size: 16 residues. CDR3 amino acids: CASSFASGRVTDTQYF. The CDR3 coding sequence is TGTGCCAGCAGCTTCGCTAGCGGGAGGGTTACAGATACGCAGTATTTT. The variable domain in full, with the rest retrieved from reference TRBV7-2 and TRBJ2-3, is GAGVSQSPSNKVTEKGKDVELRCDPISGHTALYWYRQSLGQGLEFLIYFQGNSAPDKSGLPSDRFSAERTGGSVSTLTIQRTQQEDSAVYLCASSFASGRVTDTQYFGPGTRLTVL.

The J gene is TRBJ2-5, the V gene TRBV2; TRBD1 aligns across 7 bases. The CDR3 runs 15 residues. The V and J ends lost 6 bases and 0 bases, in that order; junction bases with no gene match: 7. In germline, CDR1 is SNHLY, CDR2 FYNNEI. The CDR3 loop is CASRRQGPYQETQYF. CDR3 sequence (DNA): TGTGCCAGCAGAAGACAGGGCCCCTACCAAGAGACCCAGTACTTC.

CDR3 loop: CASSEEATDPAFF. Here the CDR3 DNA reads TGTGCCAGCAGTGAAGAGGCGACAGACCCAGCTTTCTTT. The chain uses TRBV2 and TRBJ1-1; D might be TRBD1 (5 bases). Trimming took 1 base from V and 10 from J, leaving 13 bases between them. Germline V gives CDR1 SNHLY, CDR2 FYNNEI. The CDR3 is 13 amino acids. The whole variable domain, filled in from reference TRBV2 and TRBJ1-1, reads EPEVTQTPSHQVTQMGQEVILRCVPISNHLYFYWYRQILGQKVEFLVSFYNNEISEKSEIFDDQFSVERPDGSNFTLKIRSTKLEDSAMYFCASSEEATDPAFFGQGTRLTVV.

The V gene is TRBV28, the J gene TRBJ1-3; weak D call: TRBD1 (6 bases). Germline V gene sequence: CDR1 MDHEN, CDR2 SYDVKM. The length of the CDR3 is 18 residues. V lost 3 bases and J lost 0, with 18 bases in between. CDR3 sequence reads: CASSLPQPGGYSGNTIYF. The CDR3 region has the DNA TGTGCCAGCAGTTTGCCCCAACCGGGGGGCTACTCTGGAAACACCATATATTTT.

This chain uses TRBV10-1 with TRBJ2-2; D might be TRBD1 (5 bases). CDR1 and CDR2 from the germline V gene are WNHNN and SYGVQD (reference sequence). The CDR3 spans 13 residues. V was cut by 3 bases and J by 13 bases, with 15 bases left in between. The CDR3 DNA follows: TGCGCCAGCAGTGAAAGGGGTCCCCAAAGGCTGTTTTTT. Residues: CASSERGPQRLFF.

V and J are TRBV30 and TRBJ1-1; 11 bases are a match to TRBD1. The CDR3 extends over 21 amino acids. V lost 1 base to trimming and J lost 0 bases; unmatched junction nucleotides: 19. Germline CDR1 GTSNPN, CDR2 SVGIG (reference sequence). The CDR3 coding sequence is TGTGCCTGGAGTGCCTCTCTATTTAAGCGGGACAGGGGGTCCATGAACACTGAAGCTTTCTTT. This sequence encodes CAWSASLFKRDRGSMNTEAFF.

CDR3 amino acids: CAWSVASDEQYF. DNA of the CDR3: TGTGCCTGGAGTGTCGCTTCGGACGAGCAGTACTTC. V usage is TRBV30 and J usage is TRBJ2-7; D unclear. The CDR3 extends over 12 amino acids. V shed 0 bases and J shed 5 bases, with 8 bases lying between them. Germline-derived CDR1 and CDR2 are GTSNPN and SVGIG (reference sequence).

The rearrangement uses TRBV28 and TRBJ1-1; 7 positions agree with TRBD1. The CDR3 has 12 residues. The V and J ends lost 6 bases and 7 bases, in that order; junction bases with no gene match: 5. CDR1 is MDHEN, CDR2 SYDVKM, per germline. The CDR3 is CASSLGQIEAFF. The CDR3 region has the DNA TGTGCCAGCAGCTTGGGACAGATTGAAGCTTTCTTT.